This T cell receptor (beta chain) was sequenced for a study of blood T cells in healthy people across ages. CDR3 length: 14 amino acids. Trimming cost V 2 bases and J 4 bases, with 11 bases left between them. CDR1 is MNHNY and CDR2 is SVGAGI in the germline V gene (reference sequence). Study findings and constraints: A strong correlation was found between TCR beta diversity and the percentage of naive T cells. Compared with aged donors, long-lived donors showed fewer expanded clones, suggesting selection.

Regarding this clonotype: The antigen remains unidentified.

PBMCs were isolated at a quantity of at least 7 million per sample. A second 7 to 11 cycle PCR used barcoded and J-beta primers. Every individual sample yielded 2.5 million or more paired-end reads (each containing CDR3). MiXCR was run by TCRdb on the 5' RACE reads, yielding one entry per CDR3 protein. The repertoire consists of approximately 1.5 million distinct CDR3 sequences, with roughly 30% occurring once and the leading ten covering about 11%. The TCR comes from a woman between 25 and 40 years old in good health. The specimen sequenced was blood. V is TRBV6-6 and J is TRBJ1-2, with D unresolved. The CDR3 DNA reads TGTGCCAGCAGTTACGAAGAGGACGGCTATGGCTACACCTTC. This encodes CASSYEEDGYGYTF.